This entry lists 27 T cell receptor beta chains sequenced from one sample in a study of PD-1 blockade in classical Hodgkin lymphoma. TCRdb keeps only in-frame clones here, not all; method: immunoSEQ multiplex PCR. This sample has fewer than 5,000 clones; 67% occur once, and the top ten carry around 28%. The time point: cycle 4 day 1 (C4D1), after more than 5 weeks of nivolumab. The patients all showed relapse after autologous stem cell transplantation, while their brentuximab vedotin exposure varied. Sequencing used peripheral blood mononuclear cells (PBMCs), obtained before the fourth cycle of nivolumab. The origin of the receptors is a human donor with classical Hodgkin lymphoma.

V and J are TRBV12-2 and TRBJ2-1; the D segment call TRBD2 is taken from the table without a DNA check. TRBV12-2 is a pseudogene. There are 16 residues in the CDR3. The CDR3 DNA follows: TGTGCAAGTCGCTTAGATTCTAGCGGGGAATACAATGAGCAGTTCTTC. As protein: CASRLDSSGEYNEQFF.

This clone showed up just a few times. V usage is TRBV2 and J usage is TRBJ2-7; D possibly matches TRBD1 or TRBD2 (5 bases each). CDR3 length equals 16 residues. Germline assignment: CDR1 SNHLY and CDR2 FYNNEI. Between the trimmed V and J ends, which lost 3 bases and 0 bases, there was a span of 15 bases. The CDR3 DNA sequence: TGTGCCAGCAGTGAGGCCGGGACCGGAAGCTCCTACGAGCAGTACTTC. The encoded protein is CASSEAGTGSSYEQYF.

The chain uses TRBV20-1 and TRBJ2-5; perhaps D is TRBD1 or TRBD2 (5 bases each). The DNA matches TRBJ2-7 better at its end, which makes the J call doubtful. Per the germline V gene, CDR1 is DFQATT and CDR2 is SNEGSKA (reference sequence). This CDR3 comprises 11 residues. The CDR3 DNA sequence: TGCAGTTGTGGGGGTTATTACGAGCAGTACTTC. Its protein product is CSCGGYYEQYF.

This clone was seen a handful of times. The chain couples TRBV11-2 to TRBJ2-2; tentatively, D is TRBD2 (5 bases). The CDR3 totals 14 residues. The V end lost 6 bases, the J end lost 2 bases, and 10 bases lay between the germline ends. Per germline, CDR1 SGHAT and CDR2 FQNNGV. The CDR3 reads CASSPPGNTGELFF. DNA for the CDR3: TGTGCCAGCAGTCCCCCGGGAAACACCGGGGAGCTGTTTTTT.

The chain joins TRBV30 to TRBJ2-7, with D unclear. The V and J ends lost 2 bases and 4 bases respectively, with 6 bases between them. Germline CDR1 reads GTSNPN; CDR2 reads SVGIG (reference sequence). The CDR3 sequence is 11 residues long. CDR3 in DNA: TGTGCCTGGAGTCCTGGATACGAGCAGTACTTC. Translated, it gives CAWSPGYEQYF.

This chain's CDR3 is CASSIRLGSEQYF. CDR3 bases: TGTGCCAGTAGTATTCGGTTGGGGAGCGAGCAGTACTTC. The rearrangement links TRBV19 to TRBJ2-7; perhaps TRBD2 as D (5 bases). The ends were cut back, 3 bases at V and 6 bases at J, with 12 bases in the middle. The CDR3 sequence is 13 residues long. From germline, CDR1 is LNHDA and CDR2 SQIVND (reference sequence).

This clone occurred a few times. The rearrangement uses TRBV11-3 and TRBJ2-2, with D unresolved. V lost 0 bases and J lost 6, with 5 bases in between. Germline values: CDR1 SGHNT, CDR2 YENEEA. The length of the CDR3 is 13 residues. In DNA, the CDR3 is TGTGCCAGCAGCTTAGATGGGGCCGGGGAGCTGTTTTTT. It yields the protein CASSLDGAGELFF.

J is TRBJ2-7 and V is TRBV6-6; 11 nucleotides match TRBD2. Germline V gives CDR1 MNHNY, CDR2 SVGAGI (reference sequence). This CDR3 is built from 15 residues. V was pared by 5 bases and J by 2 bases, with 5 bases of the junction left unmatched. CDR3 loop: CASSARLAGTYEQYF. CDR3 nucleotide sequence: TGTGCCAGCAGTGCCAGACTAGCGGGAACCTACGAGCAGTACTTC.

The chain employs TRBV10-1 and TRBJ2-1; 16 positions agree with TRBD2. V shed 8 bases and J 1 base; nucleotides not matched to a gene: 5. This CDR3 comprises 17 residues. The germline CDR1 and CDR2 sequences are WNHNN and SYGVQD (reference sequence). CDR3 region: CASAGTSGRASYNEQFF. CDR3 nucleotide sequence: TGCGCCAGCGCGGGGACTAGCGGGAGGGCGTCCTACAATGAGCAGTTCTTC.

The rearrangement links TRBV29-1 to TRBJ1-2; D gene ambiguous. V lost 1 base to trimming and J lost 2 bases, with 5 bases between them. The CDR3 has 12 amino acids. Germline-derived CDR1 and CDR2 are SQVTM and ANQGSEA. CDR3 DNA: TGCAGCGTTGAAGGGCGCAACTATGGCTACACCTTC. This encodes CSVEGRNYGYTF.

The rearrangement links TRBV6-6 to TRBJ2-1; D not certain. This CDR3 has 15 residues. Germline CDR1 is MNHNY and CDR2 is SVGAGI (reference sequence). The V and J ends lost 2 bases and 2 bases respectively, with 10 bases between them. CDR3 sequence (DNA): TGTGCCAGCAGTTACCTACCTGGGGCCTACAATGAGCAGTTCTTC. It encodes CASSYLPGAYNEQFF.

This clone was seen more than once but under ten times. This chain joins TRBV5-1 and TRBJ1-1, with D maybe TRBD1 (5 bases). Per germline, CDR1 SGHRS and CDR2 YFSETQ. V shed 2 bases and J shed 4 bases, with 12 bases lying between them. The CDR3 runs 14 residues. CDR3 in amino acids: CASSFEGRSTEAFF. In nucleotides, the CDR3 is TGCGCCAGCAGCTTCGAGGGGCGATCCACTGAAGCTTTCTTT. Combining the CDR3 with reference TRBV5-1 and TRBJ1-1 gives the whole variable domain KAGVTQTPRYLIKTRGQQVTLSCSPISGHRSVSWYQQTPGQGLQFLFEYFSETQRNKGNFPGRFSGRQFSNSRSEMNVSTLELGDSALYLCASSFEGRSTEAFFGQGTRLTVV.

V gene TRBV28 combines with J gene TRBJ2-1, with no clear D. Trimming left V 8 bases short and J 3 bases short, with 14 bases between. The CDR3 runs to 14 residues. Per the germline V gene, CDR1 is MDHEN and CDR2 is SYDVKM. The CDR3 reads CASGVRGVYNEQFF. The CDR3 nucleotides are TGTGCCAGCGGGGTTAGAGGAGTCTACAATGAGCAGTTCTTC. The variable domain in full, completed from reference TRBV28 and TRBJ2-1, reads DVKVTQSSRYLVKRTGEKVFLECVQDMDHENMFWYRQDPGLGLRLIYFSYDVKMKEKGDIPEGYSVSREKKERFSLILESASTNQTSMYLCASGVRGVYNEQFFGPGTRLTVL.

This clone was seen just once. This chain uses TRBV7-8 with TRBJ1-5; weak D call: TRBD1 (5 bases). V lost 5 bases, J lost 1 base, and 15 bases lay in between. CDR1 is SGHVS, CDR2 FQNEAQ, per germline. CDR3 size: 16 residues. This CDR3 is CASSLEGPRSNQPQHF. The CDR3, as DNA: TGTGCCAGCAGCCTAGAGGGACCAAGGAGCAATCAGCCCCAGCATTTT.

This clone was seen a single time. The chain employs TRBV9 and TRBJ2-5, with D tentatively TRBD1 or TRBD2 (5 bases each). The J call may be mistaken, given a closer DNA end match to TRBJ2-7. CDR1 SGDLS and CDR2 YYNGEE come from the germline V gene. The CDR3 covers 15 residues. This CDR3 reads CASSVLGRYADEQYF. CDR3 coding DNA: TGTGCCAGCAGTGTCCTGGGACGTTATGCGGACGAGCAGTACTTC.

The chain couples TRBV7-9 to TRBJ2-7; 9 bases are shared with TRBD2. With 0 bases clipped from V and 1 base from J, the junction kept 10 bases outside the gene matches. This CDR3 spans 18 amino acids. Germline-derived CDR1 and CDR2 are SEHNR and FQNEAQ (reference sequence). This CDR3 reads CASSLARAELAGSYEQYF. The CDR3 DNA is TGTGCCAGCAGCTTAGCCCGAGCGGAACTAGCGGGTTCCTACGAGCAGTACTTC.

This clone has a handful of counts. The chain combines TRBV19 with TRBJ2-2; the D is unclear. Germline V gene sequence: CDR1 LNHDA, CDR2 SQIVND (reference sequence). V dropped 7 bases and J dropped 4 bases, with 16 bases sitting between them. The CDR3 contains 15 residues. CDR3 DNA sequence: TGTGCCAGTACCCCAGGCGGTGTAACCACCGGGGAGCTGTTTTTT. This sequence encodes CASTPGGVTTGELFF.

This chain links TRBV2 with TRBJ2-3, with D possibly matching TRBD2 (5 bases). The V gene's germline CDR1 is SNHLY and CDR2 FYNNEI. V was shortened by 2 bases and J by 7 bases, with 7 bases between the two germline ends. The CDR3 covers 12 residues. CDR3 protein: CASSESGNTQYF. CDR3 bases: TGTGCCAGCAGTGAATCGGGGAATACGCAGTATTTT. The full variable domain, with the rest looked up from reference TRBV2 and TRBJ2-3, is EPEVTQTPSHQVTQMGQEVILRCVPISNHLYFYWYRQILGQKVEFLVSFYNNEISEKSEIFDDQFSVERPDGSNFTLKIRSTKLEDSAMYFCASSESGNTQYFGPGTRLTVL.

The chain joins TRBV9 to TRBJ2-5; possibly TRBD2 for D (6 bases). Trimming cost V 0 bases and J 4 bases, with 13 bases left between them. The CDR3 sequence is 15 residues long. Germline assignment: CDR1 SGDLS and CDR2 YYNGEE. The CDR3 DNA reads TGTGCCAGCAGCGTAGGAGGGACTTCCAGAGAGACCCAGTACTTC. Translation: CASSVGGTSRETQYF.

The chain uses TRBV21-1 and TRBJ1-3. TRBV21-1 is termed a pseudogene. The CDR3 loop spans 17 amino acids. The CDR3 DNA is TGTGCCAGCAGCGTACGTTTAGCTACAACACGACGAAACACCATATATTTT. It encodes CASSVRLATTRRNTIYF.

J is TRBJ2-1 and V is TRBV9; D remains ambiguous. This CDR3 spans 13 amino acids. Germline V gene data show CDR1 as SGDLS and CDR2 as YYNGEE. V was shortened by 3 bases and J by 6 bases, with 10 bases between the two germline ends. The CDR3 nucleotides read TGTGCCAGCAGCGCCCCCCCCCGCAATGAGCAGTTCTTC. Its protein product is CASSAPPRNEQFF.

This clone was detected a few times. The chain's CDR3 is CASSQKSRDARNTIYF. As DNA, the CDR3 is TGTGCCAGCAGCCAAAAGTCGAGGGACGCACGAAACACCATATATTTT. This chain uses TRBV14 with TRBJ1-3, with D maybe TRBD1 (5 bases). The germline V and J ends were trimmed by 2 bases and 5 bases, with 16 bases remaining between them. CDR3 size: 16 residues. Germline CDR1 SGHDN, CDR2 FVKESK.

This clone was seen a handful of times. The rearrangement links TRBV29-1 to TRBJ2-1; the D gene is possibly TRBD2 (5 bases). The ends were cut back, 7 bases at V and 12 bases at J, with 13 bases in the middle. Germline V gives CDR1 SQVTM, CDR2 ANQGSEA. The CDR3 runs 10 residues. The CDR3 spells CSAEEVMQFF. Written as DNA, the CDR3 is TGCAGCGCCGAGGAGGTGATGCAGTTCTTC.

The rearrangement uses TRBV7-9 and TRBJ2-3; unclear D gene. This CDR3 region has 16 residues. CDR1 SEHNR and CDR2 FQNEAQ come from the germline V gene (reference sequence). Trimming cost V 5 bases and J 4 bases, with 19 bases left between them. CDR3 DNA sequence: TGTGCCAGCAGCCACCCCCCCGGTTGGGGTCCAGATACGCAGTATTTT. It is translated as CASSHPPGWGPDTQYF.

The chain uses TRBV14 and TRBJ2-3; 10 bases match TRBD2. CDR3 length: 13 residues. V gave up 3 bases and J gave up 6 bases; unmatched junction bases: 0. Germline CDR1 is SGHDN and CDR2 is FVKESK. CDR3 nucleotides: TGTGCCAGCAGCCATAGCGGGAGGGATACGCAGTATTTT. This codes for CASSHSGRDTQYF.

In its sample, this clone was seen a few times. The chain is built from TRBV19 and TRBJ1-5; 7 nucleotides line up with TRBD1. V gave up 4 bases and J gave up 2 bases; unmatched junction bases: 2. The CDR3 contains 14 residues. From germline, CDR1 is LNHDA and CDR2 SQIVND (reference sequence). Here the CDR3 DNA reads TGTGCCAGTAGTACAACAGGGGGCAATCAGCCCCAGCATTTT. Residues: CASSTTGGNQPQHF. The full variable domain, with the rest looked up from reference TRBV19 and TRBJ1-5, is DGGITQSPKYLFRKEGQNVTLSCEQNLNHDAMYWYRQDPGQGLRLIYYSQIVNDFQKGDIAEGYSVSREKKESFPLTVTSAQKNPTAFYLCASSTTGGNQPQHFGDGTRLSIL.

This clone showed up just once. The chain has TRBV27 and TRBJ2-1; 7 bases map to TRBD2. With 3 bases clipped from V and 7 bases from J, the junction kept 9 bases outside the gene matches. From germline, CDR1 is MNHEY and CDR2 SMNVEV (reference sequence). The CDR3 spans 15 residues. CDR3 DNA sequence: TGTGCCAGCAGTTTGTCGGGAGGTCTTAAAAATGAGCAGTTCTTC. Amino acids: CASSLSGGLKNEQFF.